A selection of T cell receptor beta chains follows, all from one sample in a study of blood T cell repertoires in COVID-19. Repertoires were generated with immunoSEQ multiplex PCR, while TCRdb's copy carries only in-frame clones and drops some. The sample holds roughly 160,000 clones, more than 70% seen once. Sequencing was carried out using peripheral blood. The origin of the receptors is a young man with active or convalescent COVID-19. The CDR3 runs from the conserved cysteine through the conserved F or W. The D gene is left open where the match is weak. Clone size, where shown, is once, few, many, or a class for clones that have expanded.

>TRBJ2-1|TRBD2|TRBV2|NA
CASSPRSSGTYNEQFF
TGTGCCAGCAGTCCGCGGAGTAGCGGGACATACAATGAGCAGTTCTTC
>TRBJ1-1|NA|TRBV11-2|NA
CASSLTRGLNTEAFF
TGTGCCAGCAGCCTTACCAGGGGCCTGAACACTGAAGCTTTCTTT
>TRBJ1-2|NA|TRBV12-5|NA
CASGPFAGPGYTF
TGTGCTAGTGGACCCTTTGCAGGGCCGGGCTACACCTTC
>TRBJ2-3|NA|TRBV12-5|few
CASGLERDTQYF
NA
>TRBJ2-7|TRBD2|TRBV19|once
CASSSNTGTRVGDEQYF
TGTGCCAGTAGTAGCAATACCGGGACTAGGGTGGGGGACGAGCAGTACTTC
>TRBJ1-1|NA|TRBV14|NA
CASSQQGYTEAFF
TGTGCCAGCAGCCAACAGGGGTACACTGAAGCTTTCTTT
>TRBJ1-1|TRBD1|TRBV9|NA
CASSVVGTGGFATEAFF
TGTGCCAGCAGCGTAGTGGGGACAGGGGGGTTTGCCACTGAAGCTTTCTTT
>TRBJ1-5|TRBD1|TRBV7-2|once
CASSLLGQANQPQHF
TGTGCCAGCAGCTTACTAGGACAGGCCAATCAGCCCCAGCATTTT
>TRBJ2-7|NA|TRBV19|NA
CASSFMAVWPPPYEQYF
TGTGCCAGTAGCTTTATGGCAGTTTGGCCCCCTCCCTACGAGCAGTACTTC
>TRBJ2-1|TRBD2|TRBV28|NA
CASSWVLGSGRGNEQFF
TGTGCCAGCAGTTGGGTCTTAGGAAGCGGGAGGGGCAATGAGCAGTTCTTC
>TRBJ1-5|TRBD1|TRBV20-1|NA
CSASRNAGTGDQPQHF
TGCAGTGCTAGTAGGAACGCCGGGACAGGGGATCAGCCCCAGCATTTT
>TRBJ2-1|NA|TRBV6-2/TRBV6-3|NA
CASSYYGNEQFF
TGTGCCAGCAGTTACTACGGCAATGAGCAGTTCTTC
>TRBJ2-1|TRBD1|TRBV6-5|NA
CASRTPGTGYNEQFF
TGTGCCAGCAGAACACCCGGGACAGGGTACAATGAGCAGTTCTTC
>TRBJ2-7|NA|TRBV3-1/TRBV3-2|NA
CASSRTGYEQYF
TGTGCCAGCAGCCGGACTGGCTACGAGCAGTACTTC
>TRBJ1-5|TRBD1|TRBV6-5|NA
CASSKPDRGQPQHF
TGTGCCAGCAGTAAACCGGACAGGGGGCAGCCCCAGCATTTT
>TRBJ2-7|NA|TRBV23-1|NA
CASSQSSGSYEQYF
TGCGCCAGCAGTCAAAGTTCAGGTTCCTACGAGCAGTACTTC
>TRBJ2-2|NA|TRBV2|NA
CASSGLRAANTGELFF
TGTGCCAGCAGTGGTCTCAGGGCTGCGAACACCGGGGAGCTGTTTTTT
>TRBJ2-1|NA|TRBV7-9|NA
CASRTVANEQFF
TGTGCCAGCAGAACTGTAGCGAATGAGCAGTTCTTC
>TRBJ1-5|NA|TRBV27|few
CASSFMAGSNQPQHF
TGTGCCAGCAGTTTCATGGCAGGAAGCAATCAGCCCCAGCATTTT
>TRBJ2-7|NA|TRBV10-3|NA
CAISEGRYEQYF
TGTGCCATCAGTGAGGGGCGCTACGAGCAGTACTTC
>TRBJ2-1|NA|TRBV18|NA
CASSPPRGSSYNEQFF
TGTGCCAGCTCACCACCTCGCGGAAGCTCCTACAATGAGCAGTTCTTC
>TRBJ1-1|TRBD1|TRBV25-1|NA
CASNTGQTEAFF
TGTGCCAGCAATACGGGACAGACTGAAGCTTTCTTT
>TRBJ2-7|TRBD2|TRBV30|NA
CAWSSSGSYEQYF
TGTGCCTGGAGTTCTAGCGGGAGCTACGAGCAGTACTTC
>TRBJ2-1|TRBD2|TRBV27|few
CASSPDVSGLSTNEQFF
TGTGCCAGCAGCCCAGACGTGTCGGGACTATCAACCAATGAGCAGTTCTTC
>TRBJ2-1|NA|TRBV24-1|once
CATSDFRSSYNEQFF
TGTGCCACCAGTGATTTTAGGAGCTCCTACAATGAGCAGTTCTTC
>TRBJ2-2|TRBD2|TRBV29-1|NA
CSVSLAGGPGTGELFF
TGCAGCGTTTCACTAGCGGGGGGGCCGGGAACCGGGGAGCTGTTTTTT
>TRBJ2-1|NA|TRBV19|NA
CASSISDNEQFF
TGTGCCAGTAGTATTAGTGACAATGAGCAGTTCTTC
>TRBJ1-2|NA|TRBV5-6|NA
CASSLLGAGDRQENYGYTF
TGTGCCAGCAGCTTGCTTGGTGCCGGGGACCGACAGGAAAACTATGGCTACACCTTC
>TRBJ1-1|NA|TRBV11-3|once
CASSLGKQGSAEAFF
TGTGCCAGCAGCCTAGGAAAACAGGGATCGGCTGAAGCTTTCTTT
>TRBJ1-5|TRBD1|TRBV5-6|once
CASSLGTGDSNQPQHF
TGTGCCAGCAGCTTGGGGACAGGCGATAGCAATCAGCCCCAGCATTTT
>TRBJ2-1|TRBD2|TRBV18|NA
CASSPLSLSVTSAHKGHNEQFF
TGTGCCAGCTCACCACTCAGTCTATCGGTAACTAGCGCTCACAAGGGGCACAATGAGCAGTTCTTC
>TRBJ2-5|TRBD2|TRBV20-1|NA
CSASPGLAEETQYF
TGCAGTGCTAGTCCCGGACTAGCCGAAGAGACCCAGTACTTC
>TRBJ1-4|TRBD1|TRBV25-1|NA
CASSLGTGGTNEKLFF
TGTGCCAGCAGTCTCGGGACAGGGGGCACTAATGAAAAACTGTTTTTT
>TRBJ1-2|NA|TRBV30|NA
CAWSVISGGGYTF
TGTGCCTGGAGTGTAATAAGTGGCGGCGGCTACACCTTC
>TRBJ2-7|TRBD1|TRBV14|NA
CASSFLQGRAYEQYF
TGTGCCAGCAGCTTCCTACAGGGGCGCGCCTACGAGCAGTACTTC
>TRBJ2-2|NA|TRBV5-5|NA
CASSLEATGELFF
TGTGCCAGCAGCTTAGAGGCCACCGGGGAGCTGTTTTTT
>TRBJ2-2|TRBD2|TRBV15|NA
CATSINSGSDTGELFF
TGTGCCACCAGCATCAATAGCGGGAGTGACACCGGGGAGCTGTTTTTT
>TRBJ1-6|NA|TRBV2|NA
CASSDQGRGSPLHF
TGTGCCAGCAGTGATCAGGGGAGGGGTTCACCCCTCCACTTT
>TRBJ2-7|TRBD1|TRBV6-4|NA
CASSDGDRKYNEQYF
TGTGCCAGCAGTGACGGGGACAGGAAGTACAACGAGCAGTACTTC
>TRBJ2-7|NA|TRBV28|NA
CASSTSPDRPFSYEQYF
TGTGCCAGCAGTACTAGTCCAGACAGGCCCTTTTCCTACGAGCAGTACTTC
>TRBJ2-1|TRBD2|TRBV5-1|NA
CASSLRSGSSYNEQFF
TGCGCCAGCAGCTTGAGGAGCGGGAGCTCCTACAATGAGCAGTTCTTC
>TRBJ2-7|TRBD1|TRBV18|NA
CASSPTTGGNYEQYF
TGTGCCAGCTCACCGACGACAGGGGGAAACTACGAGCAGTACTTC
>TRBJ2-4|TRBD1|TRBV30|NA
CALVDRGLAKNIQYF
TGTGCCCTCGTAGACAGGGGTCTAGCCAAAAACATTCAGTACTTC
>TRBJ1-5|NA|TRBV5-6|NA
CASSLVGRRQPQHF
TGTGCCAGCAGCTTGGTGGGCAGACGGCAGCCCCAGCATTTT
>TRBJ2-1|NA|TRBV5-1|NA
CASSLGGGDYNEQFF
TGCGCCAGCAGCTTGGGCGGGGGCGACTACAATGAGCAGTTCTTC
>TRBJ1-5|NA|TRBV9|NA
CASSVGVSNQPQHF
TGTGCCAGCAGCGTCGGGGTTAGCAATCAGCCCCAGCATTTT
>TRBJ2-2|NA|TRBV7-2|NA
CASSHRPGGYSGTGELFF
TGTGCCAGCAGCCACCGACCCGGCGGGTATAGTGGCACCGGGGAGCTGTTTTTT
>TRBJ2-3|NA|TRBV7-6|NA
CASSLGIEQEGDTQYF
TGTGCCAGCAGCTTGGGCATTGAGCAGGAAGGAGATACGCAGTATTTT
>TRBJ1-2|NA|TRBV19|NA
CASTALPSRGDHGYTF
TGTGCCAGTACCGCTTTACCCTCACGGGGTGATCATGGCTACACCTTC
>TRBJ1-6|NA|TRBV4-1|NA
CASSPARGAYNSPLHF
TGCGCCAGCAGCCCGGCCCGGGGGGCCTATAATTCACCCCTCCACTTT
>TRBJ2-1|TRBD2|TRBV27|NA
CASSLTGRLAGESSYNEQFF
TGTGCCAGCAGTTTAACGGGTCGACTAGCGGGAGAGAGCTCCTACAATGAGCAGTTCTTC